The TCR beta chain under discussion was sequenced for a study of STAT3 mutations in large granular lymphocyte leukemia. Study at large: More than half of T-LGLL patients received immunosuppressive therapy.

The assay was immunoSEQ multiplex PCR, and TCRdb's table has in-frame clones only and misses some. The sample lists about 5,700 clones; around four fifths were seen once. General study findings and limits: Every T-cell large granular lymphocyte leukemia patient had at least one immunodominant TCR beta clonotype.

Remarks on this clone: Antigen: not known.

V trimming: 5 bases; J trimming: 6 bases; junction bases outside the gene matches: 8. CDR1 SGHTA and CDR2 FQGNSA come from the germline V gene. This CDR3 has 14 amino acids. The chain uses TRBV7-2 and TRBJ2-7; 9 nucleotides agree with TRBD1. The sample comprised peripheral blood mononuclear cells. The source of this sequence is a man between 40 and 49 years old with T-cell large granular lymphocyte leukemia. Some clones in this sample may be carry-over from other donors' samples. CDR3: CASSPWTGAGEQYF. The DNA of the CDR3 is TGTGCCAGCAGCCCCTGGACAGGGGCTGGCGAGCAGTACTTC.